This TCR beta chain was retrieved from a study of PD-1 and CTLA-4 blockade in melanoma. The germline CDR1 and CDR2 sequences are KGHSH and LQKENI. Trimming at V came to 6 bases and at J to 8 bases, leaving 11 bases not matched to a gene. The CDR3 spans 15 residues. TCRdb keeps only in-frame clones here, not all; method: immunoSEQ multiplex PCR. Of around 29,000 clones in the sample, about 88% were seen once. The starting material was CD8+ T cells from peripheral blood, obtained before anti-PD-1 treatment. This receptor was obtained from a human donor with melanoma. The chain links TRBV18 to TRBJ2-1; TRBD1 aligns across 9 bases. CDR3 protein: CASSPRDREVDEQFF. The CDR3 DNA sequence: TGTGCCAGCTCTCCTCGGGACAGGGAAGTTGATGAGCAGTTCTTC.